This TCR beta chain was captured by sequencing in a study of CD8+CD57+ T cells in acquired aplastic anemia. On the study more broadly: Mean DNA quantity obtained from sorted CD4+ and CD8+ cells was 3 to 4 ug.

The length of the CDR3 is 17 residues. V was cut by 0 bases and J by 0 bases, with 14 bases left in between. Genomic DNA constituted the template upon which TCR beta VDJ and CDR3 profiling was performed. MiXCR was run by TCRdb on the reads, yielding one entry per CDR3 protein. This sample yields some 200,000 distinct CDR3 sequences, of which around 49% are seen a single time; just under 20% belongs to the top ten. Patients chosen for sequencing had CD8+CD57+ cells that had expanded, as shown by flow cytometry. There were no patients without severe acquired aplastic anemia. Patients were treatment-naive when blood was sampled. In its sample, this clonotype was seen many times.

Sequencing was done on a sample of sorted CD4+, CD8+, or CD8+CD57+ T cells (not recorded which) from PBMCs. This sequence joins TRBV5-7 and TRBJ2-3; no reliable D call. TRBV5-7 is an ORF, with its function uncertain. The sequence was collected from a human donor with aplastic anemia. The CDR3 reads CASSLAGSSASTDTQYF. The DNA of the CDR3 is TGTGCCAGCAGCTTGGCCGGCAGCTCCGCTAGCACAGATACGCAGTATTTT.